The source of this T cell receptor beta chain is a study of shared clonotypes between healthy human individuals. The CDR3 runs to 14 residues. Per the germline V gene, CDR1 is MNHNY and CDR2 is SVGAGI (reference sequence). Germline trimming cut 11 bases from V and 2 bases from J; bases unmatched to any gene: 12. TCRdb's copy holds only in-frame clones and misses some; the assay was immunoSEQ multiplex PCR. The repertoire includes some 650,000 clones, approximately 97% of them detected once, and 0.055% to 0.07% sits in the top ten. Participating donors were healthy, HIV-negative adults free of recent acute infections or vaccinations.

The V gene is TRBV6-6, the J gene TRBJ2-7; 7 nucleotides align to TRBD2. The sequenced material came from naive CD4+ T cells sorted from blood. Subset indicated: CD45RA+ positively selected. This sequence was found in a woman in her twenties or thirties in good health. The CDR3 DNA reads as TGTGCCCACGCTCCTGGGGGGGAAACCTACGAGCAGTACTTC. It is translated as CAHAPGGETYEQYF.